Listed below are T cell receptor beta chains from one sample, sequenced in a study of Graves' ophthalmopathy and Graves' hyperthyroidism. A single record per CDR3 protein comes from TCRdb applying MiXCR to the multiplex PCR reads. This table holds about 380,000 distinct CDR3 sequences, about 16% found once. Source material: peripheral blood. The source is a woman aged 18 to 35 with stable Graves' hyperthyroidism. CDR3s include the opening cysteine and the closing phenylalanine or tryptophan.

V: TRBV4-1; CDR3: CASSHGRDEAFF
V: TRBV11-2; CDR3: CASSHRASGGDTYEQYF
V: TRBV20-1; CDR3: CSASQGTNIQYF
V: TRBV4-1; CDR3: CASSQQGPVTEAFF
V: TRBV2; CDR3: CASSEGHLQGAPAKNIQYF
V: TRBV9; CDR3: CASSVEQLNTEAFF
V: TRBV27; CDR3: CASINTGSNTEAFF
V: TRBV7-2; CDR3: CASSSPGRGGFYEQYF
V: TRBV11-2; CDR3: CASSLSRSRGPYNEQFF
V: TRBV24-1; CDR3: CATSVGTGRKETQYF
V: TRBV13; CDR3: CASSSLTGFAAFF
V: TRBV6-1; CDR3: CASSQESQGAHQPQHF
V: TRBV12-3/TRBV12-4; CDR3: CASSLRALRPDDQYF
V: TRBV24-1; CDR3: CATSASGGYTF
V: TRBV6-5; CDR3: CASSLQGLAGVGETQYF
V: TRBV7-9; CDR3: CASSSQGAGNTIYF
V: TRBV12-3/TRBV12-4; CDR3: CASNPDLLPLEQYF
V: TRBV4-1; CDR3: CASSQTPGGETQYF
V: TRBV11-2; CDR3: CASSLWDRPEAFF
V: TRBV6-2/TRBV6-3; CDR3: CASSYGVNTGELFF
V: TRBV2; CDR3: CASRDPRTASRETQYF
V: TRBV19; CDR3: CASRKGQGGWNTEAFF
V: TRBV2; CDR3: CASSVLAGGLYEQYF
V: TRBV7-2; CDR3: CASSPRGGARTGELFF
V: TRBV12-3/TRBV12-4; CDR3: CASSVDRRLGYTF
V: TRBV9; CDR3: CASSVGQGLLNTEAFF
V: TRBV19; CDR3: CASRPDYENTGELFF
V: TRBV12-3/TRBV12-4; CDR3: CASSIRILAQETQYF
V: TRBV24-1; CDR3: CATSRTDRVGGYTF
V: TRBV19; CDR3: CASTRTSGAYEQYF
V: TRBV27; CDR3: CASSPRTDRELFF
V: TRBV6-2/TRBV6-3; CDR3: CVSSNSLNTEAFF
V: TRBV3-1; CDR3: CASSPTGSTGELFF
V: TRBV7-2; CDR3: CASSLAGQLYEQYF
V: TRBV6-1; CDR3: CASSERYTEAFF
V: TRBV6-2/TRBV6-3; CDR3: CASSYAVRNTEAFF
V: TRBV5-6; CDR3: CASRWGQHTGELFF
V: TRBV12-5; CDR3: CASGLSHTAGELFF
V: TRBV12-3/TRBV12-4; CDR3: CASSLFSGADQPLHF
V: TRBV7-2; CDR3: CASSLDGGKNQPQHF
V: TRBV18; CDR3: CASSPTFVNTEAFF
V: TRBV2; CDR3: CASSEYGRTNYEQYF
V: TRBV11-3; CDR3: CASSGPGQDFQETQYF
V: TRBV10-3; CDR3: CAISDLWRGTAIEAFF
V: TRBV20-1; CDR3: CSATAVGKGYGYTF
V: TRBV11-2; CDR3: CASSTFLGLGTGELFF
V: TRBV15; CDR3: CATSRPDRVEAFF
V: TRBV12-3/TRBV12-4; CDR3: CASSGPGIGATDAFF
V: TRBV15; CDR3: CATSSRSGDQETQYF
V: TRBV2; CDR3: CASVRGPNTEAFF
V: TRBV14; CDR3: CASSPDVLSGANVLTF
V: TRBV24-1; CDR3: CATSEVGRFGETQYF
V: TRBV19; CDR3: CASGGSGREPRNTEAFF
V: TRBV6-1; CDR3: CASTEGTNSYEQYF
V: TRBV25-1; CDR3: CASTPSRTVSGANVLTF
V: TRBV6-2/TRBV6-3; CDR3: CASMGAGLAEETQYF
V: TRBV6-1; CDR3: CASSVGSWGEQYF